A single sample gave rise to the 2 T cell receptor beta chains below, sequenced in a study of molecular identifiers for immune sequencing clone quantification. TCRdb re-derived calls from the PCR reads in MiXCR, one entry per CDR3 protein. The sample consists of around 40,000 distinct CDR3 sequences, roughly a fifth of them appearing once. Sequencing used naive CD8+ T cells from blood, with Jurkat cell RNA spiked in. Stated subset: FACS-sorted CD8+CD4-CCR7+CD45RA+ naive T cells. The receptors were sampled from a human donor in good health. Some libraries in this study had Jurkat cell RNA spiked in.

This clonotype showed up many times. Relative to the germline gene, one junction end is altered; a read error may explain this. The chain links TRBV27 to TRBJ1-5; D possibly corresponds to TRBD1 (5 bases). CDR1 and CDR2 (germline): MNHEY, SMNVEV (reference sequence). This CDR3 spans 17 amino acids. The CDR3 sequence: CASSISYPGLGNQPQHF. The CDR3 bases are TGTGCCAGCAGTATATCGTACCCAGGGTTGGGCAATCAGCCCCAGCATTTT.

This clonotype was found many times. The chain joins TRBV7-9 to TRBJ2-2; a weak D match, TRBD1 (6 bases). This CDR3 is 15 amino acids long. CDR1 is SEHNR and CDR2 is FQNEAQ in the germline V gene (reference sequence). Trimming took off 2 bases at V and 2 bases at J, with 9 bases between the two ends. The CDR3 DNA reads as TGTGCCAGCAGCTTACAGGGGCGAAACACCGGGGAGCTGTTTTTT. Amino acids: CASSLQGRNTGELFF.